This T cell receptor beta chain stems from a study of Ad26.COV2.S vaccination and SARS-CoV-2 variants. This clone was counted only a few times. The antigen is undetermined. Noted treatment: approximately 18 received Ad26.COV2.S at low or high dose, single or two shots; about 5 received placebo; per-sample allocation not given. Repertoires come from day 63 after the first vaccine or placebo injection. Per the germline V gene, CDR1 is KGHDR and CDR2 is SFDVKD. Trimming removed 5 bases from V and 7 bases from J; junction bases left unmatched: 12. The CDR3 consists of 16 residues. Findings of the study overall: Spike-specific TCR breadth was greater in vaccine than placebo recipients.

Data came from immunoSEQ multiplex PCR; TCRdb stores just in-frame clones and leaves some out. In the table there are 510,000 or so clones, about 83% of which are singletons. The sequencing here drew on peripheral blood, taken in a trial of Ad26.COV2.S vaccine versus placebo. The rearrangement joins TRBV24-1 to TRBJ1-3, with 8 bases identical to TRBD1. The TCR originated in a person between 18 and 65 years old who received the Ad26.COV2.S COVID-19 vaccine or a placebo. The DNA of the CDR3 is TGTGCCACCAGTGCCCCAGGGGGCCTAAATGGGAACACCATATATTTT. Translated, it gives CATSAPGGLNGNTIYF.